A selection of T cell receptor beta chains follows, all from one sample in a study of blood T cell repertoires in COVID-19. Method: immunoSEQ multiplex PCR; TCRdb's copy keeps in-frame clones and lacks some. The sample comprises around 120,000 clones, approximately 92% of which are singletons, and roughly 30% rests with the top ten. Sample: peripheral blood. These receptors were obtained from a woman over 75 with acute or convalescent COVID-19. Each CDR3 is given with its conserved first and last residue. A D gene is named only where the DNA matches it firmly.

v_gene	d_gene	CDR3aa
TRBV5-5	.	CASSLNPTSPFSGNTIYF
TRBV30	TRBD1	CAWSRTGGPYEQYF
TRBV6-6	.	CASSQIANEQFF
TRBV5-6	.	CASSLRGPRNGYTF
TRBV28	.	CASSLVRGARETQYF
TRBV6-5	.	CASSYDSLTEAFF
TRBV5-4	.	CASSLAGSYGYTF
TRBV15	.	CATSLLGQGIYGYTF
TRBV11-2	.	CASSLVSGQGGIIYEQYF
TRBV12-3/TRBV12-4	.	CASSLPGQYEQYF
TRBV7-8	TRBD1	CASSPLDRARVAFF
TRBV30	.	CAWTRGFYGYTF
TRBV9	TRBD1	CASSVGETGSTIYF
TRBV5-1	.	CASSPRPSGQETQYF
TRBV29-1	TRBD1	CSVYDRAFDEQYF
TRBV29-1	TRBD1	CVARTGLSYGYTF
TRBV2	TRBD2	CASKGRTSEYEQYF
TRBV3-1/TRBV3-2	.	CASSLSTGTEQFF
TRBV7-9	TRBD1	CASSLAYRGWEQYF
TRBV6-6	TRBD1	CASSRPGQGFGNSPLHF
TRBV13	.	CASSPEGQRISLDGYTF
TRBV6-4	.	CASSERAGNTEAFF
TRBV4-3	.	CASSQGGLMNTGELFF
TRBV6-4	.	CASSATGYTDTQYF
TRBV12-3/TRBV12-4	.	CASSRTGITEAFF
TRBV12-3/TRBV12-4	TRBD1	CASSVTGGYGYTF
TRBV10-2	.	CASRGATNEKLFF
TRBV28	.	CASTKGGVGGYTF
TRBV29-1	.	CSVEEASSYEQYF
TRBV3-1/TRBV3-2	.	CASSQDQGSPQHF
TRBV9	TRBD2	CASSPAVRLAGVGEQFF
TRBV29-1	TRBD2	CSAVATSGGGSSYNEQFF
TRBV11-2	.	CASSLDVVQPQHF
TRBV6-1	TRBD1	CASSENRGQSNQPQHF
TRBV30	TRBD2	CAWSGGSGTDTQYF
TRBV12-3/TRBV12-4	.	CASSLLYEQYF
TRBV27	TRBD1	CASSLSWTGVPTEAFF
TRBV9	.	CASSVGQGQPQHF
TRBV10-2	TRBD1	CASSGTGIHNEQFF
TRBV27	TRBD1	CASRPGTGGGEQFF
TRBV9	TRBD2	CASSVVGGGDTQYF
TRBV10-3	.	CAISDRGSESSYEQYF
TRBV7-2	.	CASSATGNTYEQYF
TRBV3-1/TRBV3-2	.	CASSPGGQYNSPLHF
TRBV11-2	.	CASSFPSISPTENTEAFF
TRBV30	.	CAWSVGGARPQYF
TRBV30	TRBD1	CAWGQGRAEAFF
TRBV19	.	CASSDGGAMNTEAFF
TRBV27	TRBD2	CASNPAVAGGTDTQYF
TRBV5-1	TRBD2	CASSPETSGDNEQFF
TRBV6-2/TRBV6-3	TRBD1	CASSADRDVNQPQHF
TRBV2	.	CASSEQLREQFF
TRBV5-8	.	CASSLDRTESNQPQHF
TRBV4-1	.	CASSHTSGRERISNTGELFF
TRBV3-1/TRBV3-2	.	CASSQQGSYGYTF
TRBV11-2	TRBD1	CASSPGQGAGELFF
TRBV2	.	CASRAGTINSPLHF
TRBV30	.	CAWSGGQGSEAFF
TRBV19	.	CASSWGSSYGYTPPIYGYTF
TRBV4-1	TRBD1	CASSQDSAGTGATNEKLFF